A selection of T cell receptor beta chains follows, all from one sample in a study of T cells in Graves' hyperthyroidism and ophthalmopathy. TCRdb reanalysed the multiplex PCR reads using MiXCR and keeps one entry per CDR3 protein. The sample shows fewer than 200,000 distinct CDR3 sequences, 9.4% of them seen only once. Sequenced sample: blood. These receptors were obtained from a woman younger than 35 with Graves' hyperthyroidism that later progressed to Graves' ophthalmopathy. Both conserved end residues are part of each CDR3. D genes are given only for firm matches. Expanded clones get a size class; other rows say once, few or many, or leave the size out.

CDR3: CASSLTSAGGRTYEQYF
DNA: TGTGCCAGCAGTTTAACTTCAGCGGGAGGACGCACCTACGAGCAGTACTTC
size: -
D: TRBD2
V: TRBV27
J: TRBJ2-7

CDR3: CATRTGSSNQPQHF
DNA: TGTGCCACCAGGACAGGGTCCAGCAATCAGCCCCAGCATTTT
size: many
D: TRBD1
V: TRBV24-1
J: TRBJ1-5

CDR3: CASSRRESGYTF
DNA: TGTGCCAGCAGCCGCAGGGAGAGCGGCTACACCTTC
size: few
D: -
V: TRBV4-2
J: TRBJ1-2

CDR3: CASSLAGSSEQYF
DNA: TGTGCCAGCAGTCTAGCGGGATCGAGCGAGCAGTACTTC
size: -
D: TRBD2
V: TRBV6-1
J: TRBJ2-7

CDR3: CAWNPGLAGESNEQFF
DNA: TGTGCCTGGAATCCGGGACTAGCGGGAGAGAGCAATGAGCAGTTCTTC
size: once
D: TRBD2
V: TRBV30
J: TRBJ2-1

CDR3: CASSVSGSLSTDTQYF
DNA: TGCGCCAGCAGTGTTAGCGGATCCTTAAGCACAGATACGCAGTATTTT
size: -
D: -
V: TRBV4-1
J: TRBJ2-3

CDR3: CASSWGRGYEQYF
DNA: TGTGCCAGCAGTTGGGGTAGGGGATACGAGCAGTACTTC
size: many
D: -
V: TRBV28
J: TRBJ2-7

CDR3: CASSLSGSLTDTQYF
DNA: TGTGCCAGCAGTTTGAGCGGGTCTCTCACAGATACGCAGTATTTT
size: many
D: -
V: TRBV27
J: TRBJ2-3

CDR3: CASSLGTGGGETQYF
DNA: TGCGCCAGCAGCTTGGGGACAGGGGGCGGAGAGACCCAGTACTTC
size: many
D: TRBD1
V: TRBV5-1
J: TRBJ2-5

CDR3: CASSPRGYGYTF
DNA: TGTGCCAGCAGTCCCCGGGGCTATGGCTACACCTTC
size: many
D: -
V: TRBV27
J: TRBJ1-2

CDR3: CSVQGAGRETQYF
DNA: TGCAGCGTTCAGGGGGCCGGGCGGGAGACCCAGTACTTC
size: many
D: TRBD1
V: TRBV29-1
J: TRBJ2-5

CDR3: CAWSVGIGYGYTF
DNA: TGTGCCTGGAGTGTTGGAATTGGCTATGGCTACACCTTC
size: few
D: -
V: TRBV30
J: TRBJ1-2

CDR3: CASSTRQGAGHNQPQHF
DNA: TGTGCCAGTAGTACCCGACAGGGGGCAGGCCACAATCAGCCCCAGCATTTT
size: many
D: TRBD1
V: TRBV19
J: TRBJ1-5

CDR3: CASSWSWGGSTDTQYF
DNA: TGTGCCAGCAGTTGGTCTTGGGGGGGGAGCACAGATACGCAGTATTTT
size: many
D: TRBD2
V: TRBV27
J: TRBJ2-3

CDR3: CSAGTSGSFYNEQFF
DNA: TGCAGCGCCGGGACTAGCGGGAGCTTCTACAATGAGCAGTTCTTC
size: few
D: TRBD2
V: TRBV29-1
J: TRBJ2-1

CDR3: CASSPQHGDTQYF
DNA: TGTGCCAGCAGCCCACAGCATGGAGATACGCAGTATTTT
size: many
D: -
V: TRBV11-2
J: TRBJ2-3

CDR3: CAWSVRRGWKQPQHF
DNA: TGTGCCTGGAGTGTACGAAGGGGCTGGAAACAGCCCCAGCATTTT
size: many
D: -
V: TRBV30
J: TRBJ1-5

CDR3: CASSLSDRGNEKLFF
DNA: TGTGCCAGCAGTTTGTCGGACAGGGGTAATGAAAAACTGTTTTTT
size: many
D: TRBD1
V: TRBV28
J: TRBJ1-4

CDR3: CASTADRVWGGELFF
DNA: TGTGCCAGTACCGCAGACAGGGTATGGGGCGGGGAGCTGTTTTTT
size: many
D: TRBD1
V: TRBV19
J: TRBJ2-2

CDR3: CASSSGQGGRQPQHF
DNA: TGTGCCAGCAGCTCGGGACAGGGGGGGAGACAGCCCCAGCATTTT
size: many
D: TRBD1
V: TRBV7-8
J: TRBJ1-5

CDR3: CVSSPGSNQPQHF
DNA: TGTGTCAGCAGCCCCGGGAGCAATCAGCCCCAGCATTTT
size: -
D: -
V: TRBV7-3
J: TRBJ1-5

CDR3: CASSLGPNQETQYF
DNA: TGTGCCAGCAGCTTAGGACCCAACCAGGAGACCCAGTACTTC
size: many
D: -
V: TRBV7-6
J: TRBJ2-5

CDR3: CASSDSVRGNSPLHF
DNA: TGTGCCAGCAGTGACTCGGTTAGAGGGAATTCACCCCTCCACTTT
size: many
D: -
V: TRBV6-1
J: TRBJ1-6

CDR3: CATSRDVWDPDNEQFF
DNA: TGTGCCACCAGCAGAGATGTGTGGGACCCCGACAATGAGCAGTTCTTC
size: -
D: -
V: TRBV15
J: TRBJ2-1

CDR3: CAGSRLGYTDTQYF
DNA: TGTGCTGGAAGTCGTTTAGGGTACACAGATACGCAGTATTTT
size: few
D: -
V: TRBV5-4
J: TRBJ2-3

CDR3: CASSGGNNEQFF
DNA: TGTGCCAGCAGCGGGGGTAACAATGAGCAGTTCTTC
size: many
D: -
V: TRBV3-1
J: TRBJ2-1

CDR3: CSATPTLTLSETQYF
DNA: TGCAGTGCTACCCCGACCTTGACCCTATCCGAGACCCAGTACTTC
size: many
D: -
V: TRBV20-1
J: TRBJ2-5

CDR3: CASSLDPRNTIYF
DNA: TGTGCCAGCAGCTTAGACCCGCGAAACACCATATATTTT
size: few
D: -
V: TRBV7-6
J: TRBJ1-3

CDR3: CASSQDITGANEKLFF
DNA: TGCGCCAGCAGCCAAGATATCACGGGTGCTAATGAAAAACTGTTTTTT
size: few
D: -
V: TRBV4-1
J: TRBJ1-4

CDR3: CASSERAGDNTEQFF
DNA: TGTGCCAGCTCAGAAAGGGCAGGGGATAACACTGAGCAGTTCTTC
size: few
D: -
V: TRBV18
J: TRBJ2-1

CDR3: CSARESALGGGHGYTF
DNA: TGCAGTGCTAGAGAGAGTGCGTTAGGGGGTGGTCATGGCTACACCTTC
size: many
D: -
V: TRBV20-1
J: TRBJ1-2

CDR3: CASSQEAATNEKLFF
DNA: TGCGCCAGCAGCCAAGAAGCCGCAACTAATGAAAAACTGTTTTTT
size: -
D: -
V: TRBV4-1
J: TRBJ1-4

CDR3: CASSFGPGTEAFF
DNA: TGTGCCAGCAGCTTTGGCCCGGGCACTGAAGCTTTCTTT
size: -
D: -
V: TRBV5-4
J: TRBJ1-1

CDR3: CASSQEVWTETQYF
DNA: TGTGCCAGCAGCCAAGAAGTGTGGACGGAGACCCAGTACTTC
size: many
D: -
V: TRBV3-1
J: TRBJ2-5

CDR3: CASTSGTTNYGYTF
DNA: TGTGCCAGCACAAGTGGCACCACTAACTATGGCTACACCTTC
size: many
D: -
V: TRBV6-1
J: TRBJ1-2

CDR3: CASLPRGGHETQYF
DNA: TGTGCCAGCCTCCCGCGGGGGGGCCATGAGACCCAGTACTTC
size: many
D: TRBD2
V: TRBV28
J: TRBJ2-5

CDR3: CSARVPRNFGGEQYF
DNA: TGCAGTGCTAGAGTACCGAGGAATTTTGGGGGCGAGCAGTACTTC
size: many
D: -
V: TRBV20-1
J: TRBJ2-7

CDR3: CASRTGSNTGELFF
DNA: TGTGCCAGCAGGACAGGGAGCAACACCGGGGAGCTGTTCTTT
size: -
D: TRBD1
V: TRBV2
J: TRBJ2-2

CDR3: CASSQGSGVGYEQYF
DNA: TGCGCCAGCAGCCAAGGAAGCGGGGTCGGCTACGAGCAGTACTTC
size: few
D: TRBD2
V: TRBV4-1
J: TRBJ2-7

CDR3: CSARGGVLGDQETQYF
DNA: TGCAGTGCTAGAGGAGGTGTCTTGGGGGACCAAGAGACCCAGTACTTC
size: many
D: -
V: TRBV20-1
J: TRBJ2-5

CDR3: CASRPVQRKNLYEQFF
DNA: TGCGCCAGCAGACCCGTACAGCGTAAAAATTTATATGAGCAGTTCTTC
size: -
D: -
V: TRBV4-1
J: TRBJ2-1

CDR3: CASSDPTSSGGVPDTQYF
DNA: TGTGCCAGCAGTGACCCTACCTCAAGCGGGGGGGTGCCAGATACGCAGTATTTT
size: many
D: TRBD2
V: TRBV2
J: TRBJ2-3

CDR3: CASSQELGRPQHF
DNA: TGCGCCAGCAGCCAAGAACTAGGCCGGCCCCAGCATTTT
size: many
D: -
V: TRBV4-1
J: TRBJ1-5

CDR3: CASSYQGGGGYEQYF
DNA: TGTGCCAGCAGTTACCAGGGGGGGGGCGGCTACGAGCAGTACTTC
size: few
D: -
V: TRBV6-5
J: TRBJ2-7

CDR3: CAWVPRGTEAFF
DNA: TGTGCCTGGGTCCCGAGAGGGACTGAAGCTTTCTTT
size: many
D: -
V: TRBV30
J: TRBJ1-1